Listed below are T cell receptor beta chains from one sample, sequenced in a study of shared clonotypes between healthy human individuals. Sequenced by immunoSEQ multiplex PCR; TCRdb stores in-frame clones only, minus some. Counted here are about 1 million clones, about 76% occurring once; the ten biggest clones make up 1.4% to 1.5%. The specimen was memory CD4+ T cells sorted from blood. The receptors derive from a man between 18 and 35 years old in good health. Both conserved end residues are part of each CDR3. The D gene is left open where the match is weak. Rows may omit the clone size; those that give it use once, few, many or a size class.

.,TRBJ2-1,TRBV5-5,.,CASSSLGSSYNEQFF,TGTGCCAGCAGCTCCTTAGGCAGCTCCTACAATGAGCAGTTCTTC
.,TRBJ2-1,TRBV29-1,.,CSVASYNEQFF,TGCAGCGTAGCCTCCTACAATGAGCAGTTCTTC
.,TRBJ1-4,TRBV28,.,CASSLEHGLFF,TGTGCCAGCAGTTTGGAACATGGACTGTTTTTT
.,TRBJ2-5,TRBV18,TRBD2,CASSRPSGANQETQYF,TGTGCCAGCTCACGCCCTAGCGGGGCAAACCAAGAGACCCAGTACTTC
.,TRBJ2-7,TRBV9,.,CASSEIPASGEQYF,TGTGCCAGCAGCGAAATCCCCGCGAGCGGCGAGCAGTACTTC
.,TRBJ1-1,TRBV5-5,TRBD1,CASSRQGNTEAFF,TGTGCCAGCAGTCGACAGGGAAACACTGAAGCTTTCTTT
.,TRBJ2-2,TRBV5-1,.,CASSTGSTGWAVGELFF,TGCGCCAGCAGCACCGGATCGACAGGTTGGGCGGTCGGGGAGCTGTTTTTT
.,TRBJ2-2,TRBV7-9,.,CASSLAVTGELFF,TGTGCCAGCAGCTTAGCGGTCACCGGGGAGCTGTTTTTT
.,TRBJ1-4,TRBV12-1,.,CASSFEVWTGEEKLFF,TGTGCCAGCAGCTTTGAAGTGTGGACAGGTGAGGAAAAACTGTTTTTT
.,TRBJ1-4,TRBV7-2,.,CASSLGLDNEKLFF,TGTGCCAGCAGCTTAGGGCTGGATAATGAAAAACTGTTTTTT
.,TRBJ2-7,TRBV6-5,.,CASSQTPTGNYEQYF,TGTGCCAGCAGCCAAACCCCGACAGGAAACTACGAGCAGTACTTC
.,TRBJ2-1,TRBV6-1,.,CASSERGTEQFF,TGTGCCAGCAGTGAAAGGGGCACCGAGCAGTTCTTC
.,TRBJ2-5,TRBV29-1,.,CSVEAGQETQYF,TGCAGCGTTGAAGCGGGACAAGAGACCCAGTACTTC
.,TRBJ2-6,TRBV10-2,.,CASSELVGAGANVLTF,TGCGCCAGCAGTGAGTTGGTGGGCGCTGGGGCCAACGTCCTGACTTTC
.,TRBJ2-1,TRBV7-9,.,CASSLDTGRGSGDEQFF,TGTGCCAGCAGCTTAGATACAGGGAGAGGGTCAGGCGATGAGCAGTTCTTC
once,TRBJ1-2,TRBV7-8,.,CASSPEVAGVLLGYTF,TGTGCCAGCAGCCCAGAGGTTGCGGGGGTTTTGCTTGGCTACACCTTC
few,TRBJ1-5,TRBV6-6,TRBD1,CASRRQGAEQPQHF,TGTGCCAGCAGACGACAGGGGGCGGAGCAGCCCCAGCATTTT
.,TRBJ1-3,TRBV7-9,.,CASSPSDDTIYF,TGTGCCAGCAGCCCCTCTGACGACACCATATATTTT
.,TRBJ2-4,TRBV2,.,CASRQGRDIQYF,TGTGCCAGCAGGCAGGGTAGGGACATTCAGTACTTC
.,TRBJ2-7,TRBV15,TRBD2,CATSRGELAGGFEQYF,TGTGCCACCAGCAGAGGGGAGCTAGCGGGAGGGTTCGAGCAGTACTTC
.,TRBJ2-5,TRBV7-2,.,CASSRPGQQETQYF,TGTGCCAGCAGCCGACCCGGACAGCAAGAGACCCAGTACTTC
.,TRBJ1-4,TRBV5-6,TRBD1,CASSFFRGTNEKLFF,TGTGCCAGCAGCTTTTTCAGGGGGACTAATGAAAAACTGTTTTTT
many,TRBJ2-7,TRBV6-5,TRBD2,CASSTSGSPHEQYF,TGTGCCAGCAGCACTAGCGGGAGTCCCCACGAGCAGTACTTC
few,TRBJ1-5,TRBV6-5,.,CASSYSDPWQPQHF,TGTGCCAGCAGTTATTCAGATCCCTGGCAGCCCCAGCATTTT
many,TRBJ2-7,TRBV2,TRBD2,CASSEGGEGLPASYEQYF,TGTGCCAGCAGTGAAGGGGGGGAGGGTCTACCGGCGTCTTACGAGCAGTACTTC
.,TRBJ1-3,TRBV6-6,.,CASRPNWTSGNTIYF,TGTGCCAGCAGGCCCAACTGGACGTCCGGAAACACCATATATTTT
.,TRBJ1-3,TRBV19,.,CASSPRDLSGNTIYF,TGTGCCAGTAGTCCTCGGGACCTCTCTGGAAACACCATATATTTT
.,TRBJ2-7,TRBV19,TRBD1,CASSPTGSHEQYF,TGTGCCAGTAGTCCGACAGGGTCCCACGAGCAGTACTTC
once,TRBJ1-1,TRBV21-1,.,CASALRTEAFF,TGTGCCAGCGCGCTCCGCACTGAAGCTTTCTTT
.,TRBJ1-2,TRBV28,.,CASSSTGLRYGYTF,TGTGCCAGCAGTTCGACAGGTCTTCGCTATGGCTACACCTTC
.,TRBJ1-6,TRBV2,.,CASSQSEDDFLHF,TGTGCCAGCAGCCAAAGTGAGGACGACTTTCTCCACTTT
.,TRBJ2-1,TRBV5-4,TRBD2,CASSPPLAGNNEQFF,TGTGCCAGCAGCCCCCCGTTAGCGGGAAACAATGAGCAGTTCTTC
.,TRBJ2-1,TRBV30,.,CAWSGGKYEQFF,TGTGCCTGGAGTGGGGGAAAATATGAGCAGTTCTTC
few,TRBJ2-1,TRBV18,.,CASSPGLASYNEQFF,TGTGCCAGCTCACCGGGACTGGCATCCTACAATGAGCAGTTCTTC
.,TRBJ1-2,TRBV15,.,CATSRETGTYTF,TGTGCCACCAGCAGAGAAACGGGGACCTACACCTTC
.,TRBJ1-1,TRBV29-1,.,CSVHPKGPEAFF,TGCAGCGTTCACCCCAAGGGCCCTGAAGCTTTCTTT
once,TRBJ2-1,TRBV5-1,.,CASSLRGLDEQFF,TGCGCCAGCAGCTTAAGAGGGTTGGACGAGCAGTTCTTC
.,TRBJ2-1,TRBV11-1,.,CASRRPGGSYNEQFF,TGTGCCAGCCGCCGTCCGGGGGGCTCATACAATGAGCAGTTCTTC
few,TRBJ2-2,TRBV6-1,.,CASSRGVLDTGELFF,TGTGCCAGCAGTCGAGGAGTTTTGGACACCGGGGAGCTGTTTTTT
.,TRBJ2-2,TRBV27,TRBD1,CASANRDRPLNELFF,TGTGCCAGCGCCAATCGGGACAGGCCTTTAAACGAGCTGTTTTTT
.,TRBJ2-7,TRBV7-8,.,CASSLAGGREQYF,TGTGCCAGCAGCTTAGCTGGGGGGCGCGAGCAGTACTTC
few,TRBJ2-3,TRBV5-1,.,CASSLEGRNTDTQYF,TGCGCCAGCAGCTTGGAGGGGAGAAACACAGATACGCAGTATTTT
.,TRBJ1-5,TRBV2,TRBD1,CASRRGTGSNQPQHF,TGTGCCAGCAGGAGGGGGACAGGGAGTAATCAGCCCCAGCATTTT
.,TRBJ2-3,TRBV2,.,CASSEGVAEGPTDTQYF,TGTGCCAGCAGTGAAGGGGTAGCCGAGGGGCCCACAGATACGCAGTATTTT
.,TRBJ1-5,TRBV6-4,.,CVPGSVQPQHF,TGTGTTCCCGGGAGTGTTCAGCCCCAGCATTTT